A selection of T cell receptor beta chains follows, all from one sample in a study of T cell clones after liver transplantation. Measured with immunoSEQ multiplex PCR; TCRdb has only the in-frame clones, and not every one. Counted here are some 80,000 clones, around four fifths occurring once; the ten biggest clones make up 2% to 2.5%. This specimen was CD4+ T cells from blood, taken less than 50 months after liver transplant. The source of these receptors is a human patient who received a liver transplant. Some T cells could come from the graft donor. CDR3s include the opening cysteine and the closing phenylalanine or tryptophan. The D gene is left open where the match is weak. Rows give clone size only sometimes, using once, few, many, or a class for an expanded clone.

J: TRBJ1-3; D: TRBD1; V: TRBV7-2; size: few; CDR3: CASSLLETGAGNTIYF; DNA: TGTGCCAGCAGCTTACTCGAGACAGGGGCTGGAAACACCATATATTTT
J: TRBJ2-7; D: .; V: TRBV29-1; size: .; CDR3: CSVRGGGIDEQYF; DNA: TGCAGCGTCCGAGGGGGGGGTATCGACGAGCAGTACTTC
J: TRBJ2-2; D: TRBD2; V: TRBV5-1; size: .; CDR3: CASSLFGLAALRNTGELFF; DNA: TGCGCCAGCAGCTTGTTTGGACTAGCGGCCCTACGGAACACCGGGGAGCTGTTTTTT
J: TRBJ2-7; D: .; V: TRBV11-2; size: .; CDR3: CASSLDGLYEQYF; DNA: TGTGCCAGCAGCTTAGATGGACTTTACGAGCAGTACTTC
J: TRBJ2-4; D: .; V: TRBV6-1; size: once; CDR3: CASSGQVDIQYF; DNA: TGTGCCAGCAGTGGGCAGGTTGACATTCAGTACTTC
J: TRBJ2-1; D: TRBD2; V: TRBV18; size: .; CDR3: CASLSGSSYNEQFF; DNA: TGTGCCAGCCTTAGCGGGAGCTCCTACAATGAGCAGTTCTTC
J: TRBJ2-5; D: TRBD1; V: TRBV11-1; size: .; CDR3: CASSPDRQETQYF; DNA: TGTGCCAGCAGCCCGGACAGGCAAGAGACCCAGTACTTC
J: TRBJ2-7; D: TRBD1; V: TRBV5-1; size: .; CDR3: CASSLGRDSSYEQYF; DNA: TGCGCCAGCAGCCTCGGCCGGGACAGCTCCTACGAGCAGTACTTC
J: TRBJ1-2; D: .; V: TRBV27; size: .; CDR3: CASSPHLMWGYTF; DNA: TGTGCCAGCAGTCCTCACTTGATGTGGGGCTACACCTTC
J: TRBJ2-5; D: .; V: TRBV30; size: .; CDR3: CAWSVGGDGKETQYF; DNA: TGTGCCTGGAGTGTTGGGGGAGACGGAAAAGAGACCCAGTACTTC
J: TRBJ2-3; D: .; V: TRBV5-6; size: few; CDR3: CASSLVERVKTDTQYF; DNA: TGTGCCAGCAGCTTGGTCGAAAGGGTAAAAACAGATACGCAGTATTTT
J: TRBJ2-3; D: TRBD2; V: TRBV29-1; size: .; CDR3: CSFRLAGVTDTQYF; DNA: TGCAGCTTCAGACTAGCGGGGGTCACAGATACGCAGTATTTT
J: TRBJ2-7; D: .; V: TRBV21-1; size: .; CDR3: CASSSTGVTYEQYF; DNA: TGTGCCAGCAGCAGTACAGGGGTCACCTACGAGCAGTACTTC
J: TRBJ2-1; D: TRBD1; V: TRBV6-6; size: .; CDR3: CASSYFRGNEQFF; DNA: TGTGCCAGCAGTTACTTCAGGGGGAATGAGCAGTTCTTC
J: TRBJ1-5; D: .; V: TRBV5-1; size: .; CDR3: CASSLDSGSNQPQHF; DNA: TGCGCCAGCAGCTTGGATTCTGGTAGCAATCAGCCCCAGCATTTT
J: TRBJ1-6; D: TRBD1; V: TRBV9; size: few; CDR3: CASSPSGQDNSPLHF; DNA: TGTGCCAGCAGCCCGTCGGGACAGGATAATTCACCCCTCCACTTT
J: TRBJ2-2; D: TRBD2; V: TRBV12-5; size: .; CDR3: CASSWGLAGAGELFF; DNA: TGTGCTAGCTCATGGGGGCTAGCGGGAGCCGGGGAGCTGTTTTTT
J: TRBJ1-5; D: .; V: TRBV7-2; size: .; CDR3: CASGAGNSNQPQHF; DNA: TGTGCCAGCGGGGCAGGAAATAGCAATCAGCCCCAGCATTTT
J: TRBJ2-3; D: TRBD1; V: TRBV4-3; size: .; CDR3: CASSQDRGTDTQYF; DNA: TGCGCCAGCAGCCAGGACAGGGGGACAGATACGCAGTATTTT
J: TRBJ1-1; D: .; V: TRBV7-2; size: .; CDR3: CASSFPPAEAFF; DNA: TGTGCCAGCAGCTTCCCCCCGGCTGAAGCTTTCTTT
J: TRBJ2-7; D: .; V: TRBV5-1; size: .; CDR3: CASYPSPSSPYEQYF; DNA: TGCGCCAGCTATCCCTCCCCCTCTTCTCCCTACGAGCAGTACTTC
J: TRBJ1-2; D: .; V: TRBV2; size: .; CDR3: CASSEAGAGEGYTF; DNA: TGTGCCAGCAGTGAAGCGGGGGCCGGGGAGGGCTACACCTTC
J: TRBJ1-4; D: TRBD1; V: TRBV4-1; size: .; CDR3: CASSQDYGVGGLEKLFF; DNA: TGCGCCAGCAGCCAAGACTACGGAGTAGGGGGCTTGGAAAAACTGTTTTTT
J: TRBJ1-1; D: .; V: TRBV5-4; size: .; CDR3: CASSFGGMNTEAFF; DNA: TGTGCCAGCAGCTTCGGGGGTATGAACACTGAAGCTTTCTTT
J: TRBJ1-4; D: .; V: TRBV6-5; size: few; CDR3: CASSYSSRVEKLFF; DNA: TGTGCCAGCAGTTACTCGAGTAGGGTGGAAAAACTGTTTTTT
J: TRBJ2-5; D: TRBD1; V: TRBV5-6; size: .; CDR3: CASSLAQGAQETQYF; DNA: TGTGCCAGCAGCTTGGCCCAGGGGGCCCAAGAGACCCAGTACTTC
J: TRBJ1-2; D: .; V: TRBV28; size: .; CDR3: CASSWGAERHYGYTF; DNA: TGTGCCAGCAGTTGGGGGGCGGAAAGACACTATGGCTACACCTTC
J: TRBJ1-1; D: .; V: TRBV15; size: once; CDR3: CATRKGANTEAFF; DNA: TGTGCCACCAGAAAAGGAGCCAACACTGAAGCTTTCTTT
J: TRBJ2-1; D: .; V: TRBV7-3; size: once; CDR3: CASSLDQYTEQFF; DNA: TGTGCCAGCAGCTTAGACCAGTACACTGAGCAGTTCTTC
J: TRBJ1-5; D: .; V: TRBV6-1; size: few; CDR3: CASSEGDQPQHF; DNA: TGTGCCAGCAGTGAAGGGGATCAGCCCCAGCATTTT
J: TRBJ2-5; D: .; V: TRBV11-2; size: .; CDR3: CASSPQLSKGETQYF; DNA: TGTGCCAGCAGCCCTCAGCTATCCAAGGGAGAGACCCAGTACTTC
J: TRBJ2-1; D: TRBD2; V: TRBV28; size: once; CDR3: CAGSGRDAYNEQFF; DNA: TGTGCCGGTAGCGGGAGGGATGCCTACAATGAGCAGTTCTTC
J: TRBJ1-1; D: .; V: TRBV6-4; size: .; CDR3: CASSADRNTEAFF; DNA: TGTGCCAGCAGCGCCGACAGGAACACTGAAGCTTTCTTT
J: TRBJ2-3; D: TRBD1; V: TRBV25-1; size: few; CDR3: CASSEAGDRGTLTDTQYF; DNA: TGTGCCAGCAGTGAGGCGGGGGACAGGGGCACTCTCACAGATACGCAGTATTTT
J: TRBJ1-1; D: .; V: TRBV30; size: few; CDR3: CAWIKESGYEAFF; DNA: TGTGCCTGGATAAAGGAGTCTGGTTATGAAGCTTTCTTT
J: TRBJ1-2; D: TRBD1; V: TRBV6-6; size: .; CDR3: CASSSPQDRVYGYTF; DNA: TGTGCCAGCAGTTCCCCCCAGGACAGGGTTTATGGCTACACCTTC
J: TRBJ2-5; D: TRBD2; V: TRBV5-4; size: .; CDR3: CASSNSGTRAQETQYF; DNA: TGTGCCAGCAGCAATTCCGGGACTAGGGCTCAAGAGACCCAGTACTTC